This TCR beta chain was recorded in a study of T cells in Graves' hyperthyroidism and ophthalmopathy (dated by TCRdb to between 2018 and 2020). Background for the entire study: Peripheral blood was sampled at the time of initial diagnosis, prior to any treatment. The 75 to 100 discovery patients were randomly split 7:3 into training and test sets. After sampling, hyperthyroidism patients received methimazole starting at 30 mg daily, and ophthalmopathy patients received high-dose intravenous methylprednisolone. In addition, the study compared T-cell repertoires in thyroid tissue and in blood from roughly six Graves' hyperthyroidism patients. An independent validation cohort of around 20 hyperthyroidism patients and more than 15 patients who later progressed to ophthalmopathy tested prospective prediction of ophthalmopathy. According to the paper, TCR Vbeta CDR3 sequencing was carried out on around 140 peripheral blood samples, which came from some 41 ophthalmopathy, 75 or so hyperthyroidism and roughly 17 progressor patients. A discovery cohort of about 96 patients, roughly 45 with Graves' ophthalmopathy and about 58 with stable Graves' hyperthyroidism, was used to find distinguishing TCR V-J signatures. General conclusions and limits of the study: In validation, the model predicted progression to ophthalmopathy a median of roughly 6.2 months before onset, with roughly 68% sensitivity and roughly 72% specificity. No statistical method was used to fix the sample size in advance, and group allocation was not hidden from the investigators. A 13 V-J signature model separated ophthalmopathy from stable hyperthyroidism, with roughly 88% sensitivity and 81.08% specificity in cross-validation and 80%/75% in testing. Most expanded thyroid clonotypes (frequency above 0.001) were also found in blood, which suggests that blood repertoires may mirror thyroid immune responses.

Amplification of TCR beta CDR3 regions was carried out from RNA transcripts. For the first round of RT-PCR on the TCR CDR3, the HTBI primer set was used together with the Qiagen OneStep RT-PCR kit. A second multiplex PCR round built the libraries, followed by size selection and purification. Libraries were sequenced paired-end with 100 bp reads on an Illumina HiSeq2000. The study's own analysis went as follows. Raw data were processed with SOAPnuke, discarding reads with adapters, uncalled bases, mean Phred below 15, or no exact constant-primer or identifier match. COPE v1.2.5 was used to merge high-quality paired reads, and clonotypes were defined as unique nucleotide sequences. MiTCR v1.1 was used to align the clonotypes against IMGT TRBV, TRBD and TRBJ reference segments. The analysis included only V-J combinations with a frequency above 0.0001, which together covered roughly 99% of the repertoires. A TCS score was defined as the ratio of F50 (clonal expansion) to E x V (chaos), with BLOSUM62-based TCRdist applied between CDR3 peptides within each V-J. Welch's t-statistics and random forest reduced roughly 500 V-J features to 13, which were used in a naive Bayes classifier (R e1071). The public reads were run again by TCRdb, first through fastp at Q25 and then through MiXCR, and only productive beta chains were kept. Every entry covers one CDR3 protein and lists the most common genes and DNA from its rows. The V and J calls shown here were made by TCRdb, not taken from the authors' results. The sample table contains about 410,000 distinct CDR3 sequences; only one count was recorded for roughly 15% of them. Less than 15% of the sample rests with the top ten.

The CDR3 holds 10 amino acids from the cysteine to the phenylalanine. Of all the DNA, just the CDR3 is kept, 30 bases in frame from base 1. Trimming removed 10 bases from V and 9 bases from J, leaving 13 bases between the germline ends. CDR1 and CDR2 are read off the germline V gene as MDHEN and SYDVKM. On this clonotype itself: What this receptor recognizes is not known. No much larger clone is present one base from it, and per-base qualities are unavailable.

In the ophthalmopathy patients, disease was moderately to severely active, with a Clinical Activity Score of 3 or more, a NOSPECS grade of 4 or more, and a duration of less than 3 months. Any patient with an uncontrolled infection, another autoimmune disease, pregnancy or lactation was excluded. Clinical symptoms, serum thyroxine and TRAb, thyroid ultrasound, and orbital computed tomography formed the basis for the diagnoses. Ficoll-Paque density gradient centrifugation was used to isolate PBMCs from 9.5 to 10 ml of fresh peripheral blood. Trizol reagent was used to extract total RNA, and RNA quality was then checked on an Agilent 2100 Bioanalyzer.

This sequence uses TRBV28 and TRBJ2-7; the D segment cannot be called with confidence. This TCR derives from a man between 18 and 29 years old with Graves' ophthalmopathy. Sequences were obtained from blood. The CDR3 in this case is CATDLGGQYF. The DNA sequence follows: TGTGCCACCGACCTGGGTGGGCAGTACTTC. With the portions outside the CDR3 filled from the reference TRBV28 and TRBJ2-7 genes, the complete variable region becomes DVKVTQSSRYLVKRTGEKVFLECVQDMDHENMFWYRQDPGLGLRLIYFSYDVKMKEKGDIPEGYSVSREKKERFSLILESASTNQTSMYLCATDLGGQYFGPGTRLTVT.